The rows below give T cell receptor beta chains drawn from one sample of a study of cytomegalovirus exposure and HLA in healthy donors. Sequencing used immunoSEQ multiplex PCR; TCRdb keeps in-frame clones, though not all of them. This sample has around 110,000 clones; around 75% occur once, and the top ten carry less than 3%. The specimen was PBMCs. The receptor source for this set is a male donor in good health and CMV-seropositive. Each CDR3 is given with its conserved first and last residue. A D gene is named only where the DNA matches it firmly. Clone size is not always given. Where it is, it says once, few, many or a class for expanded clones.

TRBJ1-1,TRBV5-6,.,.,TGTGCCAGCAGCCCTCCAACAGTGGGCACTGAAGCTTTCTTT,CASSPPTVGTEAFF
TRBJ2-7,TRBV30,.,.,TGTGCCTGGAGTGTACAGGCGAAAGCCAGGCTCGAGCAGTACTTC,CAWSVQAKARLEQYF
TRBJ2-7,TRBV6-5,TRBD1,once,TGTGCCAGCAGCCGACAGGGGGCGGGCTACGAGCAGTACTTC,CASSRQGAGYEQYF
TRBJ2-4,TRBV28,.,.,TGTGCCAGCAGCCCCTGGGCTACAAACATTCAGTACTTC,CASSPWATNIQYF
TRBJ1-2,TRBV29-1,.,.,TGCAGCGTTCGGGTTGACTATGGCTACACCTTC,CSVRVDYGYTF
TRBJ2-7,TRBV4-3,TRBD2,.,TGCGCCAGCAGCCAAGGAGGCGAGACTAGCGGGGTTAAGCAGTACTTC,CASSQGGETSGVKQYF
TRBJ2-7,TRBV5-1,TRBD1,.,TGCGCCAGCAGCACTGGACAGGAAAGAGTCTCTTACGAGCAGTACTTC,CASSTGQERVSYEQYF
TRBJ1-1,TRBV5-1,TRBD1,once,TGCGCCAGCAGCAGACAGGGTGGGAACACTGAAGCTTTCTTT,CASSRQGGNTEAFF
TRBJ1-1,TRBV18,TRBD1,once,TGTGCCAGCTCAGTCAACACCGGGACAGCGAACACTGAAGCTTTCTTT,CASSVNTGTANTEAFF
TRBJ1-1,TRBV4-2,TRBD1,once,TGTGCCAGCAGCCACCTTCGGACAGGAAGCACTGAAGCTTTCTTT,CASSHLRTGSTEAFF
TRBJ1-4,TRBV4-3,.,.,TGCGCCAGCAGCCCGAAGGGAGGGGGTACAACTAATGAAAAACTGTTTTTT,CASSPKGGGTTNEKLFF
TRBJ1-1,TRBV19,TRBD1,.,TGTGCCAGCAATCTTGACAGGGGCTGGACCACTGAAGCTTTCTTT,CASNLDRGWTTEAFF
TRBJ2-7,TRBV4-1,TRBD1,.,TGCGCCAGCAGCCAAGATAGGACAGGGTTTCGGGGCGAGCAGTACTTC,CASSQDRTGFRGEQYF